Described below is a single TCR beta chain sequence and its context. Authors' processing steps: Amplification of reference gene primers was used by the study to estimate nucleated cell counts. Sequencing was performed with immunoSEQ multiplex PCR; in TCRdb, only in-frame clones are kept and a portion is missing. The V and J calls and the clone size are those of that table, but D and trimming were determined from the DNA. The top ten hold 7.5% to 10% of the sample, which has around 100,000 clones, almost 80% seen once. The sample is drawn from a study of blood T cell repertoires in COVID-19. Whole-study context: COVID-19 samples collected from the United States, Italy and Spain covered acute and convalescent phases. The analysed material was cDNA or gDNA that came from T cells, B-cell-depleted T cells, or PBMCs.

Looked up from germline, CDR1 is SEHNR and CDR2 is FQNEAQ (reference sequence). This CDR3 contains 17 residues. V was clipped by 5 bases and J by 3 bases; unmatched bases: 9. This receptor was identified in a man in his fifties or sixties with active or convalescent COVID-19. The specimen sequenced was peripheral blood. V gene TRBV7-9 combines with J gene TRBJ2-1, with TRBD2 matching over 11 bases. Here the CDR3 reads CASSPTWTSGRYNEQFF. In DNA, the CDR3 is TGTGCCAGCAGCCCCACTTGGACTAGCGGGCGCTACAATGAGCAGTTCTTC.